These 16 T cell receptor beta chains share one sample of origin, sequenced in a study of blood T cell repertoires in COVID-19. Libraries were prepared by immunoSEQ multiplex PCR; TCRdb keeps only in-frame clonotypes and omits some of them. The sample lists tens of thousands of clones; 86% were seen once. The sequencing input was peripheral blood. These receptors came from a man between 50 and 59 years old with active or convalescent COVID-19.

This clone was recorded only once. This chain joins TRBV6-5 and TRBJ2-2; 10 nucleotides line up with TRBD1. The CDR3 has 13 residues. CDR1 is MNHEY and CDR2 is SVGAGI in the germline V gene. V shed 10 bases and J 12 bases; nucleotides not matched to a gene: 11. CDR3 residues: CATGQGSPWKLFF. CDR3 nucleotide sequence: TGTGCCACGGGACAGGGGTCCCCGTGGAAGCTGTTTTTT.

V is TRBV28 and J is TRBJ1-1; D perhaps matches TRBD1 (5 bases). The germline V gene encodes CDR1 MDHEN and CDR2 SYDVKM. This CDR3 spans 16 amino acids. V was cut by 7 bases and J by 0 bases, with 18 bases left in between. The CDR3 DNA reads as TGTGCCAGCAAACCTAACAGGAATCTCGTGAACACTGAAGCTTTCTTT. This gives the protein CASKPNRNLVNTEAFF.

This clone was detected only a few times. The chain recombines TRBV6-5 with TRBJ2-7; no clear D gene. The ends were cut back, 6 bases at V and 6 bases at J, with 15 bases in the middle. Per germline, CDR1 MNHEY and CDR2 SVGAGI. The CDR3 has 13 residues. The CDR3 DNA reads TGTGCCAGCAGGCCCAACGCGGCCATCGAGCAGTACTTC. This gives the protein CASRPNAAIEQYF.

The chain has TRBV6-5 and TRBJ2-4; 7 nucleotides match TRBD2. CDR1 is MNHEY, CDR2 SVGAGI, per germline. V was clipped by 2 bases and J by 0 bases; unmatched bases: 4. The CDR3 has 16 residues. As DNA, the CDR3 is TGTGCCAGCAGTTACGACAGCGGGATAGCCAAAAACATTCAGTACTTC. Translation: CASSYDSGIAKNIQYF.

V usage is TRBV10-1 and J usage is TRBJ2-7; 10 bases align to TRBD1. V was clipped by 0 bases and J by 4 bases; unmatched bases: 3. Germline-derived CDR1 and CDR2 are WNHNN and SYGVQD (reference sequence). The CDR3 is made up of 15 amino acids. In nucleotides, the CDR3 is TGCGCCAGCAGTGAGTCGGGGGACAGGGGTTACGAGCAGTACTTC. It translates to CASSESGDRGYEQYF.

The J gene is TRBJ1-5, the V gene TRBV9; a possible D gene is TRBD1 (5 bases). The CDR3 is made up of 15 amino acids. Per the germline V gene, CDR1 is SGDLS and CDR2 is YYNGEE. V was pared by 4 bases and J by 1 base, with 12 bases between. The CDR3 nucleotides read TGTGCCAGCAGCCCAGGACAACTAAGCAATCAGCCCCAGCATTTT. Protein sequence: CASSPGQLSNQPQHF.

The chain combines TRBV28 with TRBJ1-1, with a tentative D call TRBD1 (6 bases). Germline-derived CDR1 and CDR2 are MDHEN and SYDVKM. CDR3 length: 15 residues. The V end was cut by 5 bases, the J end by 3 bases, with 16 bases between. CDR3 sequence reads: CASSITGLGDTEAFF. The CDR3 DNA reads TGTGCCAGCAGTATTACAGGGTTGGGGGACACTGAAGCTTTCTTT.

The chain couples TRBV5-1 to TRBJ1-1, with TRBD1 as a possible D gene (5 bases). The CDR3 has 15 amino acids. CDR1 SGHRS and CDR2 YFSETQ come from the germline V gene. Trimming left V 2 bases short and J 5 bases short, with 16 bases between. CDR3 coding DNA: TGCGCCAGCAGCTTAGCCCAAACGGGGGGAACTGAAGCTTTCTTT. As protein: CASSLAQTGGTEAFF.

This clone occurred a few times. The rearrangement joins TRBV4-1 to TRBJ1-5, with a weak D call TRBD1 (6 bases). This CDR3 has 14 amino acids. V lost 4 bases, J lost 7 bases, and 14 bases lay in between. The V gene's germline CDR1 is MGHRA and CDR2 YSYEKL. The CDR3 coding sequence is TGCGCCAGCAGCCTTGAGGACAGCCTACAGCCCCAGCATTTT. Translation: CASSLEDSLQPQHF.

The V and J genes are TRBV3-1 (or the pseudogene TRBV3-2) and TRBJ1-6; 8 positions agree with TRBD1. The CDR3 is 16 amino acids. V dropped 6 bases and J dropped 9; count of bases not matched to a gene: 13. Per germline, CDR1 LGHDT and CDR2 YNNKEL (reference sequence). The CDR3 DNA sequence: TGTGCCAGCAGACAGGCGGCCACAGGGGGTAGTTCACCCCTCCACTTT. Translation gives CASRQAATGGSSPLHF.

The rearrangement links TRBV19 to TRBJ2-1; possibly TRBD1 for D (5 bases). Germline lookup yields CDR1 LNHDA and CDR2 SQIVND (reference sequence). Trimming pared 6 bases from V and 0 bases from J, leaving 18 bases between. The CDR3 runs 17 residues. CDR3 coding DNA: TGTGCCAGTAGGGACATGGGGCTTTTATTCTCCTACAATGAGCAGTTCTTC. Residues: CASRDMGLLFSYNEQFF.

The V and J genes are TRBV6-6 and TRBJ1-6, with 10 bases aligning to TRBD1. With V trimmed by 2 bases and J by 10 bases, 5 bases remained unmatched. Germline CDR1 and CDR2: MNHNY and SVGAGI (reference sequence). The CDR3 extends over 15 amino acids. In nucleotides, the CDR3 is TGTGCCAGCAGTTACGACAGGGGGCGCGAATCACCCCTCCACTTT. Protein: CASSYDRGRESPLHF.

This sequence joins TRBV27 and TRBJ2-5, with D possibly matching TRBD2 (6 bases). Deletions cut 6 bases from V and 0 bases from J, with 11 bases between. CDR3 length: 14 residues. Germline CDR1 MNHEY, CDR2 SMNVEV (reference sequence). CDR3 protein: CASSLGLDQETQYF. The CDR3 DNA sequence: TGTGCCAGCAGCCTGGGACTCGACCAAGAGACCCAGTACTTC.

The chain combines TRBV7-2 with TRBJ1-6; TRBD1 agrees at 8 bases. Germline V gene sequence: CDR1 SGHTA, CDR2 FQGNSA. The junction had 7 bases not matched to a gene; V was cut back by 6 bases and J by 6 bases. The CDR3 has 15 amino acids. The DNA for the CDR3 is TGTGCCAGCAGAAATACAGGGGGAAGTAATTCACCCCTCCACTTT. It specifies CASRNTGGSNSPLHF.

The chain uses TRBV5-6 and TRBJ2-3, with 10 nucleotides matching TRBD2. This CDR3 region has 16 residues. V shed 3 bases, J shed 2 bases, and the junction held 6 bases outside the gene matches. Germline CDR1 reads SGHDT; CDR2 reads YYEEEE. CDR3 bases: TGTGCCAGCAGCTCCGGGACTAGCGCATACACAGATACGCAGTATTTT. Amino acid sequence: CASSSGTSAYTDTQYF.

The chain links TRBV5-1 to TRBJ2-5; TRBD2 agrees at 8 bases. CDR3 length: 16 amino acids. CDR1 is SGHRS, CDR2 YFSETQ, per germline. V lost 4 bases and J lost 0; bases outside the gene matches: 8. The CDR3 loop is CASSALAGFNQETQYF. In DNA, the CDR3 is TGCGCCAGCAGCGCCTTAGCGGGGTTTAACCAAGAGACCCAGTACTTC.